The present T cell receptor (beta chain) was sequenced within a study of shared clonotypes between healthy human individuals. Broader study findings: Clonotype sharing across donors was expected to vary with sequencing depth. The sole specimen, blood, was sampled, and tissue repertoires likely differ.

For this clone: Its antigen is not identified.

The CDR3 spans 17 residues. V was pared by 0 bases and J by 1 base, with 3 bases of the junction left unmatched. Germline CDR1 is LGHNA and CDR2 is YSLEER. Assay: immunoSEQ multiplex PCR; the TCRdb copy retains only in-frame clones and omits some. The sample has roughly 1,500,000 clones, 95% to 99% seen once. CD45RA-negative memory and CD45RA+ naive subsets were split from the CD4+ cells. Sample: naive CD4+ T cells sorted from blood. The subset: CD45RA+ positively selected. The chain couples TRBV4-3 to TRBJ2-6; 7 bases line up with TRBD1. This receptor was taken from a man aged 30 to 39 in good health. The CDR3 sequence: CASSQEVRGSGANVLTF. The CDR3 DNA reads as TGCGCCAGCAGCCAAGAAGTCAGGGGGTCTGGGGCCAACGTCCTGACTTTC.